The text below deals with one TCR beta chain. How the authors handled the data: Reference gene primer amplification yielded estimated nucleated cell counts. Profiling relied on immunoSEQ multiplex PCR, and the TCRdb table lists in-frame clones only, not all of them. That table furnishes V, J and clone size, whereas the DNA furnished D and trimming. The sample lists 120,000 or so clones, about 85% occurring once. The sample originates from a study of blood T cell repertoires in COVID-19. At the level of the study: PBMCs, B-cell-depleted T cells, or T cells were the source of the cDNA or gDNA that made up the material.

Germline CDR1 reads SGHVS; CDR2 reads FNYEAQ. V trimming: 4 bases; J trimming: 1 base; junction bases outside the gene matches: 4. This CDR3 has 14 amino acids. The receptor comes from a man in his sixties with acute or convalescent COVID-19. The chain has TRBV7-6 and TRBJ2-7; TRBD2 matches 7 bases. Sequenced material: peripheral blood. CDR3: CASSWAGESYEQYF. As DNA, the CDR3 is TGTGCCAGCAGCTGGGCGGGAGAGTCCTACGAGCAGTACTTC. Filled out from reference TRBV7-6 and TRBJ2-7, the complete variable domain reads GAGVSQSPRYKVTKRGQDVALRCDPISGHVSLYWYRQALGQGPEFLTYFNYEAQQDKSGLPNDRFSAERPEGSISTLTIQRTEQRDSAMYRCASSWAGESYEQYFGPGTRLTVT.